This passage covers 5 T cell receptor beta chains from one sample sequenced in a study of persistence of HIV-infected CD4 T cells. Antigens of these TCRs are unknown. This nonspecific control used anti-CD3/anti-CD28 bead stimulation of CD4+ T cells. Sorting selected CD4+ T cells upregulating both CD40 ligand and CD69. This was the immunoSEQ version 4 assay in survey mode. Assay used: immunoSEQ multiplex PCR; TCRdb lists only in-frame clones, some missing. The sample lists about 46,000 clones, more than 80% occurring once. This specimen consisted of CD4+ T cells sorted from PBMCs after roughly 19-hour stimulation, obtained from a patient who received antiretroviral therapy. These TCRs come from an adult woman with HIV who was CMV-seropositive.

CDR3 coding DNA: TGTGCCAGCAGCTTTGGGAGGACAGTGAATGAAAAACTGTTTTTT. It translates to CASSFGRTVNEKLFF. This chain links TRBV7-9 with TRBJ1-4; D perhaps matches TRBD1 (6 bases). V lost 3 bases to trimming and J lost 5 bases, with 13 bases between them. The CDR3 loop spans 15 amino acids. The germline CDR1 and CDR2 sequences are SEHNR and FQNEAQ (reference sequence).

The chain has TRBV19 and TRBJ2-5; the match to TRBD1 covers 8 bases. The CDR3 is 15 residues long. Losses at the gene ends were 1 base for V and 4 bases for J; bases not matched to a gene: 5. CDR1 is LNHDA, CDR2 SQIVND, per germline (reference sequence). CDR3 protein: CASSIGQGQAETQYF. The CDR3 DNA reads as TGTGCCAGTAGTATAGGACAGGGGCAGGCAGAGACCCAGTACTTC.

The chain carries TRBV9 and TRBJ1-2, with 7 bases that match TRBD1. The V segment lost 3 bases and the J segment 4 bases; nucleotides outside the gene matches: 12. Germline CDR1 reads SGDLS; CDR2 reads YYNGEE. The CDR3 is 16 residues long. The CDR3 sequence: CASSGQFGTAIYGYTF. CDR3 nucleotide sequence: TGTGCCAGCAGCGGACAGTTCGGGACAGCCATCTATGGCTACACCTTC.

The J gene is TRBJ2-5, the V gene TRBV6-5; D is uncertain. Germline CDR1 and CDR2: MNHEY and SVGAGI. This CDR3 has 13 amino acids. Trimming took 6 bases from V and 1 from J, leaving 9 bases between them. The CDR3 DNA sequence: TGTGCCAGCAGGACCTTTGGCCAAGAGACCCAGTACTTC. Translating gives CASRTFGQETQYF.

The V call is TRBV5-4, the J call TRBJ2-1, with D unresolved. V dropped 0 bases and J dropped 14 bases, with 12 bases sitting between them. From germline, CDR1 is SGHNT and CDR2 YYREEE (reference sequence). CDR3 length equals 12 residues. The CDR3 coding sequence is TGTGCCAGCAGCTTGGCCGGTAAGGGAAAGTTCTTC. Protein: CASSLAGKGKFF.